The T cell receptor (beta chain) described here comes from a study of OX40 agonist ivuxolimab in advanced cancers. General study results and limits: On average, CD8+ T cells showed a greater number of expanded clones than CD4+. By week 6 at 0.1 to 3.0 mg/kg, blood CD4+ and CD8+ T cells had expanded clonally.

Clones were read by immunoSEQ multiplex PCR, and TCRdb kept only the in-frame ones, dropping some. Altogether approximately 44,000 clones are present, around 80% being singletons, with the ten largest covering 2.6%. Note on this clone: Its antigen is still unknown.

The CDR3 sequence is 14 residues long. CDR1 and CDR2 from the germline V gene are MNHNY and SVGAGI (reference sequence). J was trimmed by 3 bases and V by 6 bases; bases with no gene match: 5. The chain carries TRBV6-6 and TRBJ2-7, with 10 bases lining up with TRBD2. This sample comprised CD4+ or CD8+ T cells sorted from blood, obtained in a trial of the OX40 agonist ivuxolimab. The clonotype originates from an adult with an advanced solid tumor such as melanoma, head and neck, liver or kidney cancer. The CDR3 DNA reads TGTGCCAGCAGAGGATTAGCGGGGGGCTACGAGCAGTACTTC. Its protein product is CASRGLAGGYEQYF.